This T cell receptor beta chain is drawn from a study of CD8 T cells in ankylosing spondylitis. Making the TCR beta libraries involved quantitative 5'-RACE with molecular barcodes. One entry per CDR3 protein results from TCRdb running MiXCR on the 5' RACE reads. Among about 150,000 distinct CDR3 sequences, 40% to 50% were seen once, and the ten largest hold around 15%. Worth noting for this clonotype: As yet, its antigen is unknown.

General study findings and limits: Blood of patients with ankylosing spondylitis appeared to be characterized by a TCR beta motif of fewer than 10 highly homologous variants. According to the report, clones linked to the disease were significantly enriched in matched synovial fluid samples taken from ankylosing spondylitis patients.

V lost 3 bases, J lost 3 bases, and 8 bases lay in between. The CDR3 sequence is 12 residues long. Germline-derived CDR1 and CDR2 are SQVTM and ANQGSEA. Material for sequencing was synovial fluid, either unsorted or a sorted T cell fraction (not recorded which). The clonotype originates from a male donor with ankylosing spondylitis. The J gene is TRBJ1-2, the V gene TRBV29-1; D remains ambiguous. The CDR3 protein is CSVERGDYGYTF. In DNA, the CDR3 is TGCAGCGTTGAGCGGGGAGACTATGGCTACACCTTC.